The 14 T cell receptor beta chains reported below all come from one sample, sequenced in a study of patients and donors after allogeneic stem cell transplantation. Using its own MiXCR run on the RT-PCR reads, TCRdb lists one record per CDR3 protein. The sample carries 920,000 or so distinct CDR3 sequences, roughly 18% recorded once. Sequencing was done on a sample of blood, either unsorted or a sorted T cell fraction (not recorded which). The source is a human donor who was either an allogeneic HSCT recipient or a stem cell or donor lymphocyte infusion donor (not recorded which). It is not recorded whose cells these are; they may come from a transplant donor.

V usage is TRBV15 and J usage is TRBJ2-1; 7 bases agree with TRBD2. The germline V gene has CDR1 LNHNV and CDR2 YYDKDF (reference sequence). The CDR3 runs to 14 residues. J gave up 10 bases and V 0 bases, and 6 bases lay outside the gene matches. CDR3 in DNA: TGTGCCACCAGCAGAGATTGGGGAGGGGAAGAGCAGTTCTTC. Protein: CATSRDWGGEEQFF.

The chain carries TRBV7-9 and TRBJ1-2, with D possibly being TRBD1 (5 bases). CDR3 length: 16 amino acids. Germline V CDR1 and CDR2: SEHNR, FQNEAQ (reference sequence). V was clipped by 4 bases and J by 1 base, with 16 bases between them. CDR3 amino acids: CASSSPTPRDNYGYTF. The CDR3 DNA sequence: TGTGCCAGCAGCTCCCCCACCCCCAGGGATAACTATGGCTACACCTTC.

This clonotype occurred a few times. For the CDR3, the DNA is TGTGCCAGCAGTTCGGGACCGGGATCCAAAAACATTCAGTACTTC. This sequence encodes CASSSGPGSKNIQYF. This chain joins TRBV28 and TRBJ2-4; D may correspond to TRBD1 or TRBD2 (5 bases each). CDR3 length equals 15 residues. CDR1 is MDHEN and CDR2 is SYDVKM in the germline V gene. V was pared by 4 bases and J by 2 bases, with 12 bases between.

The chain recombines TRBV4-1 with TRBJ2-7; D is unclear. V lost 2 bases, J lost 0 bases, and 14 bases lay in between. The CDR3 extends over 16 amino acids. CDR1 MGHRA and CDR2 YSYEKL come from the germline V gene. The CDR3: CASSQPGGEPSYEQYF. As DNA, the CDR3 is TGCGCCAGCAGCCAACCCGGTGGGGAACCCTCCTACGAGCAGTACTTC.

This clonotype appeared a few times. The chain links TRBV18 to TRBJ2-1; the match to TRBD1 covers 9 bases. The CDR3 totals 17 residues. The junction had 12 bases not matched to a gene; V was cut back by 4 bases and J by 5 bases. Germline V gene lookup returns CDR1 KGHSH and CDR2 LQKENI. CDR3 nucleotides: TGTGCCAGCTCACGGCCCTCCGGGACAGGGCAGAACAATGAGCAGTTCTTC. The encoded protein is CASSRPSGTGQNNEQFF.

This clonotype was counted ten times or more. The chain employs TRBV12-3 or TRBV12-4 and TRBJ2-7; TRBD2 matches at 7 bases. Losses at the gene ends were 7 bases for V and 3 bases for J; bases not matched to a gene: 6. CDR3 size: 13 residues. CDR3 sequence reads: CASNTGGNYEQYF. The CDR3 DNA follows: TGTGCCAGCAATACGGGAGGTAACTACGAGCAGTACTTC.

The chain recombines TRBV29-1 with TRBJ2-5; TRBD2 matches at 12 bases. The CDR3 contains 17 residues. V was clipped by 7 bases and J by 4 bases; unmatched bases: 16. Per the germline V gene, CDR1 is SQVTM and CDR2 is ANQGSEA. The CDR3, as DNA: TGCAGCGCCCCAGGCCGGGCTAGCGGGGGGGCCAGAGAGACCCAGTACTTC. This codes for CSAPGRASGGARETQYF.

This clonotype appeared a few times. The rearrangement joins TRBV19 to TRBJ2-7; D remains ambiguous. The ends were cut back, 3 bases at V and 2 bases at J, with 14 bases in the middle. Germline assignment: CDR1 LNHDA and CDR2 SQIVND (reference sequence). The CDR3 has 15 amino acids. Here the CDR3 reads CASSIWAGAAYEQYF. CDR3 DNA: TGTGCCAGTAGTATTTGGGCCGGAGCAGCCTACGAGCAGTACTTC.

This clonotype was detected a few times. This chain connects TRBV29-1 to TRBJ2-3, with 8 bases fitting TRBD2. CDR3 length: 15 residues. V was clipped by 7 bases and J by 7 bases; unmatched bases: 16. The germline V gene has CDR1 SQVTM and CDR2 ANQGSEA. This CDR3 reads CSGGGLASLSNTQYF. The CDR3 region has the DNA TGCAGCGGGGGAGGACTAGCTAGCCTATCGAATACGCAGTATTTT.

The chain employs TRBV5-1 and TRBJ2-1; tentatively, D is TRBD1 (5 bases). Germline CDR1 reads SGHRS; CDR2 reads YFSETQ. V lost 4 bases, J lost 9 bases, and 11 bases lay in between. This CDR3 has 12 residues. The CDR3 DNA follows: TGCGCCAGCAGCGTCAGGGATGGTGAGCAGTTCTTC. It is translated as CASSVRDGEQFF. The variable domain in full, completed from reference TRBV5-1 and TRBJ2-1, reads KAGVTQTPRYLIKTRGQQVTLSCSPISGHRSVSWYQQTPGQGLQFLFEYFSETQRNKGNFPGRFSGRQFSNSRSEMNVSTLELGDSALYLCASSVRDGEQFFGPGTRLTVL.

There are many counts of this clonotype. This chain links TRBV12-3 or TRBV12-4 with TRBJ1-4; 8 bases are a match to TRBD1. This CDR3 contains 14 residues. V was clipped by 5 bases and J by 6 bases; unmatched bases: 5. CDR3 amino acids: CASSQSGGHEKLFF. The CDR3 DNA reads TGTGCCAGCAGTCAATCAGGGGGCCATGAAAAACTGTTTTTT.

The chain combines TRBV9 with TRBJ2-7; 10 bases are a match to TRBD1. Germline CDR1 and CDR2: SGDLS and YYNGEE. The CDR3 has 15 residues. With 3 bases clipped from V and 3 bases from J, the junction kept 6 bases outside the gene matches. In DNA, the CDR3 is TGTGCCAGCAGCGGACAGGGGGCCTTCCACTACGAGCAGTACTTC. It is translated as CASSGQGAFHYEQYF.

The CDR3 DNA follows: TGCGCCAGCAGTTACTGGACAGGGGGCGGGGAGCAGTTCTTC. This encodes CASSYWTGGGEQFF. The rearrangement uses TRBV5-1 and TRBJ2-1; 11 positions match TRBD1. V shed 5 bases, J shed 10 bases, and the junction held 8 bases outside the gene matches. CDR3 size: 14 residues. Per the germline V gene, CDR1 is SGHRS and CDR2 is YFSETQ.

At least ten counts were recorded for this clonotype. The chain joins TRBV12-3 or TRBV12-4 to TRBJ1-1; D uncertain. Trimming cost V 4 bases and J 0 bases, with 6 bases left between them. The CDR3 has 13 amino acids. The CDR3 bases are TGTGCCAGCAGTTACGAGCTGAACACTGAAGCTTTCTTT. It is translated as CASSYELNTEAFF.